The entry below describes one T cell receptor (beta chain). Its binding antigen is unknown. Base qualities are not recorded, but no much larger clone differs from it by a single base. This record comes from a study of blood T cell repertoires in COVID-19 (dated by TCRdb to about 2020). Background on the whole study: The collaborator samples originated in the United States, Italy and Spain and spanned the acute and convalescent phases of COVID-19. The repertoires were made available in a free public database intended to serve as a resource for research on the immune response to SARS-CoV-2. Where available, HLA class I and class II types were taken from metadata supplied by the sample provider and were not determined by assay-based typing. Samples came from the ongoing ImmuneRACE study (first 160 participants) plus 1,254 subjects from 6 global collaborators. The prospective study material was composed of cDNA or gDNA derived from T cells, B-cell-depleted T cells, or PBMCs. Deeply sampled blood TCRbeta repertoires from subjects exposed to, actively infected with, or recovered from COVID-19 were included in the dataset. The sample metadata nearly always contained a de-identified subject ID, COVID-19 status, age in years and sex. Study-wide findings and limitations: Clinical and demographic metadata were provided uncurated, with the amount varying by source and participant.

TCRbeta CDR3 regions were amplified from genomic DNA using the immunoSEQ Assay, a bias-controlled multiplex PCR. For the original study's pipeline: The number of nucleated cells in each sample was estimated by amplification of reference gene primers within the assay. To quantify the absolute abundance of each unique TCRbeta CDR3 rearrangement, sequence reads were collapsed and filtered. For each sample, productive Simpson clonality was calculated as the square root of Simpson's diversity index over productive rearrangements. Sourced from immuneACCESS, this table was stored by TCRdb with only in-frame sequences that have V and J called. A share of the clones is absent; for the studies checked, an unresolved V gene accounts for under half, and the remainder has no known explanation. From that table come the V and J calls and clone size; the DNA was used to work out D and trimming. The sample profile shows approximately 350,000 clones; around 88% of them were found once. The top ten hold about 2.7% of the sample.

V is cut back by 2 bases and J by 5 bases, with 9 bases in the junction unmatched. The CDR3, cysteine through phenylalanine, is 15 amino acids long. Only the CDR3 part of the read is kept: 45 bases, read in frame from the first base. In the germline V gene (reference sequence), CDR1 corresponds to MNHEY and CDR2 to SMNVEV. Collaborating institutions collected whole blood in K2EDTA tubes following their own protocols. For TCRbeta analysis, collaborators shipped samples as frozen whole blood, isolated PBMCs, or DNA extracted from either of those sample types. The V and J genes are TRBV27 and TRBJ2-7, and 7 junctional nucleotides match TRBD1. The receptor comes from a man between 25 and 39 years old with active or convalescent COVID-19. The sample comprised peripheral blood. In nucleotides, the sequence is TGTGCCAGCAGTTTAGTATGGACAGGTGGGGACGAGCAGTACTTC. Its protein reads: CASSLVWTGGDEQYF.